This T cell receptor (beta chain) was profiled in a study of OX40 agonist ivuxolimab in advanced cancers. Assay: immunoSEQ multiplex PCR; the TCRdb copy retains only in-frame clones and omits some. The data contain 60,000 to 90,000 clones, under 85% of them singletons. Between the trimmed V and J ends, which lost 5 bases and 2 bases, there was a span of 7 bases. This CDR3 is 12 amino acids long. Germline lookup yields CDR1 SGHTA and CDR2 FQGNSA. Study findings and constraints: Antigen specificity was not determined for the expanded peripheral T cells.

To note about this clone: Its specificity is not known.

The clonotype was recovered from an adult with an advanced solid tumor such as melanoma, head and neck, liver or kidney cancer. V and J are TRBV7-2 and TRBJ2-7; the D is unclear. The input for sequencing was CD4+ or CD8+ T cells sorted from blood, taken in a trial of the OX40 agonist ivuxolimab. For the CDR3, the DNA is TGTGCCAGCAGCCTCTATCCCTACGAGCAGTACTTC. Translating gives CASSLYPYEQYF. Filled out from reference TRBV7-2 and TRBJ2-7, the complete variable domain reads GAGVSQSPSNKVTEKGKDVELRCDPISGHTALYWYRQSLGQGLEFLIYFQGNSAPDKSGLPSDRFSAERTGGSVSTLTIQRTQQEDSAVYLCASSLYPYEQYFGPGTRLTVT.